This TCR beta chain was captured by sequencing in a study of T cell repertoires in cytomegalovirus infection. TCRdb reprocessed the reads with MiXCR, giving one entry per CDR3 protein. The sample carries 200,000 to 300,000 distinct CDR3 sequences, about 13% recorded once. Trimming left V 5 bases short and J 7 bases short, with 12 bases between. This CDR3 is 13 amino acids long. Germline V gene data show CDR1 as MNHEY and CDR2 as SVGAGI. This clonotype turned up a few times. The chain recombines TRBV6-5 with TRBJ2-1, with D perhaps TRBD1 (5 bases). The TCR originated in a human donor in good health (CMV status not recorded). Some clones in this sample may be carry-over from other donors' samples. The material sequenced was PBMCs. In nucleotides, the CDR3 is TGTGCCAGCAGTATCAGGGTAGAAAATGAGCAGTTCTTC. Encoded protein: CASSIRVENEQFF.